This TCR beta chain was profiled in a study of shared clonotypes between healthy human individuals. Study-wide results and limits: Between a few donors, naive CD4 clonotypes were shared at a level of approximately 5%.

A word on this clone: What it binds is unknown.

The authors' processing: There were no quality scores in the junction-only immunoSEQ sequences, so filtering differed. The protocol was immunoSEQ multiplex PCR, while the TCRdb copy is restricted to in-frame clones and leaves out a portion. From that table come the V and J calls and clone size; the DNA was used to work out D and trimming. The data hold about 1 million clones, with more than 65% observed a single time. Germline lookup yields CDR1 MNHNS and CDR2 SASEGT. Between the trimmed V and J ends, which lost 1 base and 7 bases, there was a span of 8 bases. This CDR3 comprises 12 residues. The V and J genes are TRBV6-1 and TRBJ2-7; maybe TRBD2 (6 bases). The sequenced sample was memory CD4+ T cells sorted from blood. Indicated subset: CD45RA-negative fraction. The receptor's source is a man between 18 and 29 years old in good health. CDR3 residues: CASSEGGREQYF. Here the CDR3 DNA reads TGTGCCAGCAGTGAAGGAGGGAGGGAGCAGTACTTC.